This T cell receptor beta chain was recorded in a study of blood T cell repertoires in COVID-19. Study in general: Researchers got acute and convalescent COVID-19 samples from the United States, Italy and Spain. The analysed material was cDNA or gDNA that came from T cells, B-cell-depleted T cells, or PBMCs.

This CDR3 comprises 13 residues. Germline lookup yields CDR1 GTSNPN and CDR2 SVGIG (reference sequence). Trimming cost V 3 bases and J 8 bases, with 16 bases left between them. Study processing details: Reference gene primer amplification gave estimated nucleated cell counts. Assay: immunoSEQ multiplex PCR; the TCRdb copy retains only in-frame clones and omits some. The V and J calls and clone size were taken over from that table, and D and trimming were inferred from the DNA. The table has roughly 230,000 clones, about 80% seen once. The sequencing input was peripheral blood. V and J are TRBV30 and TRBJ1-1; D is undetermined. This clonotype originated in a woman in her fifties or sixties with acute or convalescent COVID-19. The CDR3 DNA is TGTGCCTGGAGGCAACAACCGGGGATGGAAGCTTTCTTT. Protein sequence: CAWRQQPGMEAFF.